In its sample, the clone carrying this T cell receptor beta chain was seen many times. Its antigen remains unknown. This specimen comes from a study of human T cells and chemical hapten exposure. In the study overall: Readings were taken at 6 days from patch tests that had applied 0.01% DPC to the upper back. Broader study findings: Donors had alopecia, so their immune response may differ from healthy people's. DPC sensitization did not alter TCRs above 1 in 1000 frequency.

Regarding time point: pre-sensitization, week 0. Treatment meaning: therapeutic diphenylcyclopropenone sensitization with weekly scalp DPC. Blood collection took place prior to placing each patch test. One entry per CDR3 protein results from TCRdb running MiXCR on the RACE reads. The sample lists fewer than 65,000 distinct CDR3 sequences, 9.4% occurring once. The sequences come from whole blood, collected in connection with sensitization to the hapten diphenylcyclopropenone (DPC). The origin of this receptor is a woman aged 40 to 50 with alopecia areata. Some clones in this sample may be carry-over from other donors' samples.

In DNA, the CDR3 is TGTGCCAGCAGCTTAGATGCTGTCAAAGCCGAGCAGTACTTC. Translated: CASSLDAVKAEQYF. The chain employs TRBV13 and TRBJ2-7; D gene uncertain. Germline assignment: CDR1 PRHDT and CDR2 FYEKMQ (reference sequence). This CDR3 has 14 amino acids. Deletions cut 1 base from V and 6 bases from J, with 13 bases between.